A selection of T cell receptor beta chains follows, all from one sample in a study of blood T cell repertoires in COVID-19. Method: immunoSEQ multiplex PCR; TCRdb's copy keeps in-frame clones and lacks some. The table records approximately 90,000 clones, approximately 86% of them present only once. The sequencing sample was made of peripheral blood. The receptor set was obtained from a man aged 45-65 years with acute or convalescent COVID-19. The conserved cysteine and the conserved F or W are not part of the CDR3 here. Rows may omit the clone size; those that give it use once, few, many or a size class.

j_gene,abundance,v_gene,CDR3aa
TRBJ1-1,few,TRBV7-9,ASSPGTGVAEAF
TRBJ1-5,.,TRBV6-2/TRBV6-3,ASSFSPKGGVQPQH
TRBJ2-7,.,TRBV6-2/TRBV6-3,ASSYGGTGISYEQY
TRBJ2-5,.,TRBV5-1,ASSLSSSGKETQY
TRBJ2-7,.,TRBV7-2,ASSPRRGEQY
TRBJ2-2,.,TRBV2,ASTTHFTGELF
TRBJ2-7,once,TRBV28,ATSPGQGSHEQY
TRBJ2-1,once,TRBV3-1/TRBV3-2,ASSQGAGGHYNEQF
TRBJ2-1,few,TRBV20-1,SASLGGANEQF
TRBJ2-7,.,TRBV6-5,ASRSRRDYEQY
TRBJ1-2,.,TRBV14,ASSPFRGYGYT
TRBJ2-7,.,TRBV10-3,AISEKREYEQY
TRBJ2-3,.,TRBV7-3,ASRDRTTDTQY
TRBJ2-7,.,TRBV10-1,ASSESVGQGAHEQY
TRBJ2-3,few,TRBV5-4,ASRPAGGPVDTQY
TRBJ2-7,.,TRBV11-2,ASSLDRRGEQY
TRBJ2-1,.,TRBV18,ASSQGSSGHEQF
TRBJ2-1,.,TRBV19,ASSIPPGLAGRNEQF
TRBJ2-5,.,TRBV24-1,ATSDWVAGRGETQY
TRBJ1-5,once,TRBV28,ASSRRTPSNQPQH
TRBJ2-7,many,TRBV5-1,ASSLKGPRQVGYEQY
TRBJ1-5,.,TRBV7-2,ASSQGQGSNQPQH
TRBJ2-7,.,TRBV7-2,ASSSSGTYEQY
TRBJ2-1,.,TRBV7-2,ASSFGQGGYNEQF
TRBJ1-5,.,TRBV10-3,AISPDSYNQPQH
TRBJ2-7,.,TRBV25-1,ASSDSLSYEQY
TRBJ1-1,few,TRBV2,ASSEASKETVAF
TRBJ1-6,once,TRBV6-5,ASSRQHSPLH
TRBJ2-6,.,TRBV7-7,ASSLAPAGSGANVLT
TRBJ2-1,once,TRBV12-3/TRBV12-4,ASSLREDNEQF
TRBJ1-5,.,TRBV5-1,ASSLSGQVHQPQH
TRBJ1-1,.,TRBV28,ASSPSEGWITEAF
TRBJ2-7,.,TRBV19,ASSRLAGGFDEQY
TRBJ2-5,.,TRBV7-9,ASSSTRRGRETQY
TRBJ1-1,.,TRBV11-3,ASSEWGDTEAF
TRBJ2-2,.,TRBV6-4,ASTSTSGVTGELF
TRBJ2-1,.,TRBV6-5,ASSYSGQGFNNEQF
TRBJ1-4,.,TRBV6-5,ASSPSRKGDEKLF
TRBJ2-3,few,TRBV28,ASSSAGTGEDTQY
TRBJ2-7,.,TRBV5-1,ASSSSSPSYEQY
TRBJ2-1,.,TRBV27,ASRRLAAITYNEQF
TRBJ2-3,.,TRBV30,AWSDRGFTDTQY
TRBJ1-1,.,TRBV6-2/TRBV6-3,ASSYVLRGEAF
TRBJ2-4,.,TRBV4-3,ASSQDAGQGGDIQY
TRBJ2-2,few,TRBV19,ASQSPGRGWTGELF
TRBJ2-5,.,TRBV3-1/TRBV3-2,ASSQGLAGQETQY
TRBJ2-7,.,TRBV5-4,ASSLESEGEQY
TRBJ2-7,.,TRBV27,ASTSGGPPYEQY
TRBJ2-1,.,TRBV5-1,ASSLGLGEAYNEQF